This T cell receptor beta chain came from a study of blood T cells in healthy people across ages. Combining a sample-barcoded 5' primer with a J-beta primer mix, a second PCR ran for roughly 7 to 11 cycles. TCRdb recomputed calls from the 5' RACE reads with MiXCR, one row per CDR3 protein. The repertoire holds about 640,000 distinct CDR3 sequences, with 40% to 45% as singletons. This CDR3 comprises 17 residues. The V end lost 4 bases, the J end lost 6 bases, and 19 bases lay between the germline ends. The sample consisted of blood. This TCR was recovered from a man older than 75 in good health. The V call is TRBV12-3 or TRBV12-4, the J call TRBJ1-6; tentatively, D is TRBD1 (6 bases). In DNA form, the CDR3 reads TGTGCCAGCAGTTCTCCCGGGACACAGACCCGTAATTCACCCCTCCACTTT. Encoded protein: CASSSPGTQTRNSPLHF.